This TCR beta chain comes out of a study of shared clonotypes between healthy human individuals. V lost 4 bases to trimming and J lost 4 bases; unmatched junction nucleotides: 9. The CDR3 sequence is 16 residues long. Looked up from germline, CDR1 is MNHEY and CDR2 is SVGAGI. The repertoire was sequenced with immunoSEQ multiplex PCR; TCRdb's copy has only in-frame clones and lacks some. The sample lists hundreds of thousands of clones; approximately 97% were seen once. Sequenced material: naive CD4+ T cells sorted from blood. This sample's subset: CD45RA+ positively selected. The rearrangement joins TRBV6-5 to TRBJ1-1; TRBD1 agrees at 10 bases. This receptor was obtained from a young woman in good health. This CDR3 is CASSSRQGAGSTEAFF. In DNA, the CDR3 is TGTGCCAGCAGTTCTCGACAGGGGGCCGGCAGCACTGAAGCTTTCTTT.